This section outlines one T cell receptor (beta chain) sequence together with its context. Its antigen is still unknown. This record belongs to a study of T cells in Graves' hyperthyroidism and ophthalmopathy. Notes on the study in general: Model output signaled ophthalmopathy a median 6.5 months ahead of onset. Within blood appeared most thyroid clonotypes that had expanded above 0.001.

RNA transcripts served as the template for amplifying TCR beta CDR3 regions. First-round RT-PCR targeting the TCR CDR3 was performed with the HTBI primer set. From the multiplex PCR reads, TCRdb called clonotypes with MiXCR, one entry per CDR3 protein. The sample consists of some 570,000 distinct CDR3 sequences, 17% of them appearing once. Each ophthalmopathy patient scored at least 3 on the Clinical Activity Score and at least 4 on NOSPECS grade, with duration under 3 months. The germline V gene has CDR1 MGHRA and CDR2 YSYEKL. CDR3 length: 17 amino acids. Trimming removed 1 base from V and 7 bases from J, with 20 bases in between.

The sequenced sample was blood. The sequence came from a woman aged 18-30 years with Graves' ophthalmopathy. The rearrangement uses TRBV4-1 and TRBJ1-3, with D maybe TRBD1 (5 bases). In DNA form, the CDR3 reads TGCGCCAGCAGCCAAGGCGTTATCGAAGTCTGGGGCAACACCATATATTTT. This translates into CASSQGVIEVWGNTIYF.